Detailed here is one T cell receptor beta chain. This entry comes from a study of blood T cell repertoires in COVID-19. Study details: Researchers got acute and convalescent COVID-19 samples from the United States, Italy and Spain. From T cells, B-cell-depleted T cells, or PBMCs came the material, which was cDNA or gDNA.

Germline V lookup: CDR1 DFQATT, CDR2 SNEGSKA (reference sequence). This CDR3 has 15 residues. V lost 3 bases and J lost 2; bases outside the gene matches: 8. Per the authors' pipeline: It was from reference gene primer amplification that nucleated cell counts were estimated. The data were produced by immunoSEQ multiplex PCR, yet TCRdb's version contains in-frame clones alone and is incomplete. V, J and clone size are those of that table, while D and trimming were read from the DNA. This repertoire shows 51,000 or so clones, 85% to 90% found once; its top ten account for 10% to 15%. The TCR sequence derives from a man older than 75 with acute or convalescent COVID-19. Specimen: peripheral blood. The chain employs TRBV20-1 and TRBJ2-3; 7 bases are shared with TRBD1. This chain's CDR3 is CSASKGAGSTDTQYF. CDR3 nucleotides: TGCAGTGCTAGTAAGGGGGCGGGCTCCACAGATACGCAGTATTTT.